This T cell receptor (beta chain) was identified in a study of cytomegalovirus exposure and HLA in healthy donors. Looked up from germline, CDR1 is LNHDA and CDR2 is SQIVND (reference sequence). J gave up 2 bases and V 4 bases, and 4 bases lay outside the gene matches. The CDR3 contains 14 residues. Primers: 60 Vbeta forward and 13 Jbeta reverse. Assay used: immunoSEQ multiplex PCR; TCRdb lists only in-frame clones, some missing. Altogether 100,000 or so clones are present, about four fifths being singletons, with the ten largest covering under 2%. Study results and caveats: Follow-up analysis seemed to connect common viral pathogens with several of the most significant clusters identified.

On this clone itself: Its target is not known.

This chain connects TRBV19 to TRBJ2-7, with 8 bases aligning to TRBD1. The sequenced sample was PBMCs. This receptor was taken from a woman in her 40s in good health and CMV-seronegative. CDR3 region: CASSKDRAAYEQYF. The CDR3 DNA reads as TGTGCCAGTAGTAAGGACAGGGCAGCCTACGAGCAGTACTTC.